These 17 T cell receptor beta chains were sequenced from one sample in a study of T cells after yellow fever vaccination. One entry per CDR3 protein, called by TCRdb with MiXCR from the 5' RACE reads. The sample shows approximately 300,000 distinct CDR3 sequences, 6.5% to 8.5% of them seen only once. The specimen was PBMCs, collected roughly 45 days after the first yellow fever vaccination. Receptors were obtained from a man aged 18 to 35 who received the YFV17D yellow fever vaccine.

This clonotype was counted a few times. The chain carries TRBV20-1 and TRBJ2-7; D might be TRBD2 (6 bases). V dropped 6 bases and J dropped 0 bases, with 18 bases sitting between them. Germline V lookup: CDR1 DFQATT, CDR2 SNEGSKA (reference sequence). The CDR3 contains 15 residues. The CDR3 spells CSATGLNSLSYEQYF. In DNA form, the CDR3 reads TGCAGTGCGACGGGACTGAACTCCCTCTCCTACGAGCAGTACTTC.

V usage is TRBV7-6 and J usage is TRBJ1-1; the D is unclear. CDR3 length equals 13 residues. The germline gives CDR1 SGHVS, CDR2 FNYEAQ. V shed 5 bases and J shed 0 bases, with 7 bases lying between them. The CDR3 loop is CASSMELNTEAFF. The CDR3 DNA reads TGTGCCAGCAGCATGGAACTGAACACTGAAGCTTTCTTT.

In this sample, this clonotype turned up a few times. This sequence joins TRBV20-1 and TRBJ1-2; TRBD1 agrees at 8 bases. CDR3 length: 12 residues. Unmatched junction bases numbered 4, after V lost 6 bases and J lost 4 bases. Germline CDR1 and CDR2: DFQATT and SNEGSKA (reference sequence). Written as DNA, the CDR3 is TGCAGTGCCACGGGACAGGTCTATGGCTACACCTTC. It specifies CSATGQVYGYTF.

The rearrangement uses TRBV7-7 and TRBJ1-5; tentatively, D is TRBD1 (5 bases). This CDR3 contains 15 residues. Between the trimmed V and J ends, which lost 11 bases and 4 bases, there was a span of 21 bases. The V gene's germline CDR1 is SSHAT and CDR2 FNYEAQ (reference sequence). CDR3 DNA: TGTGCCTTCCTCCAGACAGTATTCCTTAATCAGCCCCAGCATTTT. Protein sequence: CAFLQTVFLNQPQHF.

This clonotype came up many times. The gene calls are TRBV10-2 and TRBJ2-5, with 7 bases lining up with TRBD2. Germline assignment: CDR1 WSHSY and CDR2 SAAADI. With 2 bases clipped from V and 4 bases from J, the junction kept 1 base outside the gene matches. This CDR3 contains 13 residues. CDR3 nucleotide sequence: TGCGCCAGCAGTGAGCAGCGGGGAGAGACCCAGTACTTC. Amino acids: CASSEQRGETQYF.

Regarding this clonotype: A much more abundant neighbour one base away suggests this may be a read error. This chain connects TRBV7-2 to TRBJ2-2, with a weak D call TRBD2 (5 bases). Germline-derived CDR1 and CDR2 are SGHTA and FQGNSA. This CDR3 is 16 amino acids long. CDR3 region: CASGLERVENGGELFF. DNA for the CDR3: TGTGCCAGCGGCTTAGAGAGGGTAGAAAACGGCGGGGAGCTGTTTTTT.

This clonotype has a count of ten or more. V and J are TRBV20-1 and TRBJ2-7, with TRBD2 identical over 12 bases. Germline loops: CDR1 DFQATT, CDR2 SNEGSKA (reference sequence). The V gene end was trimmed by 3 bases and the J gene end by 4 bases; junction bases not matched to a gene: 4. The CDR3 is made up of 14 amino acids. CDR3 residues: CSASLAGGRYEQYV. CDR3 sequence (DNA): TGCAGTGCTAGTCTAGCGGGGGGGCGATACGAGCAGTACGTC.

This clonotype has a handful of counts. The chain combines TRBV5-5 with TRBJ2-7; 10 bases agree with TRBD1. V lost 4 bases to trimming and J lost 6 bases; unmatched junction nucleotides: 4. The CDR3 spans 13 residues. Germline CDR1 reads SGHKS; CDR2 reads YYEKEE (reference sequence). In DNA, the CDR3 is TGTGCCAGCAGCATTGGGACAGGGGTCGAGCAGTACTTC. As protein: CASSIGTGVEQYF.

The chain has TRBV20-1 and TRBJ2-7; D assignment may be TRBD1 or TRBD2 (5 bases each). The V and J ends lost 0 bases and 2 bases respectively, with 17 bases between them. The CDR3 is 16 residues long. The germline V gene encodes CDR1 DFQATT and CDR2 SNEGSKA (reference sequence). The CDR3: CSAREGVAGVPYEQYV. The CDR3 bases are TGCAGTGCTAGAGAGGGGGTGGCAGGTGTCCCCTACGAGCAGTACGTC.

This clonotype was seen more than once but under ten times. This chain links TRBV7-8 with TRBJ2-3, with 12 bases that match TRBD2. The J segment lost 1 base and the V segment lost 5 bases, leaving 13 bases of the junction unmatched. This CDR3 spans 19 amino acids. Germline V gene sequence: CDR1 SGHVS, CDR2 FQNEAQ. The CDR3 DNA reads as TGTGCCAGCAGCCTAAGACTAGCGGGGGCTATCGGGGGCACAGATACGCAGTATTTT. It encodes CASSLRLAGAIGGTDTQYF.

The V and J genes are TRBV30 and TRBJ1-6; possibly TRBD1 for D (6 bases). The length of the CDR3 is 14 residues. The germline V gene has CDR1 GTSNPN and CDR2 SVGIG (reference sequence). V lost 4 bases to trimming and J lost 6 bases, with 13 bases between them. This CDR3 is CAWNPGQFNSPLHF. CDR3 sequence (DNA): TGTGCCTGGAACCCTGGACAGTTTAATTCACCCCTCCACTTT.

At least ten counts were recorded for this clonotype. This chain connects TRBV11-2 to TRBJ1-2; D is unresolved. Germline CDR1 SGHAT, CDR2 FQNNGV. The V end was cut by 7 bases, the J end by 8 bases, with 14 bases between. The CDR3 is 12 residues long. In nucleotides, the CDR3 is TGTGCCAGCAAAGGATTAGAGCGGGGCTACACCTTC. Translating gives CASKGLERGYTF.

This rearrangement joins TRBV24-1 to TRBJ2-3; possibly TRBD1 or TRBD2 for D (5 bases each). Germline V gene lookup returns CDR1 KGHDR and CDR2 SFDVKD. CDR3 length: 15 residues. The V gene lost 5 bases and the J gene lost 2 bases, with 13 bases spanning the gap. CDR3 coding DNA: TGTGCCACCAGTGGGGTGGGGACCGACACAGATACGCAGTATTTT. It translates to CATSGVGTDTDTQYF.

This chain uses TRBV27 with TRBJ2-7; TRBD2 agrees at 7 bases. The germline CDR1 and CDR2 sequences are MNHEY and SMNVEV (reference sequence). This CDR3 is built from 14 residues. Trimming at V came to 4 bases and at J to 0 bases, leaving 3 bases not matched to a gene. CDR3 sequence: CASSWKRDSYEQYV. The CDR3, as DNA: TGTGCCAGCAGTTGGAAGCGGGACTCCTACGAGCAGTACGTC.

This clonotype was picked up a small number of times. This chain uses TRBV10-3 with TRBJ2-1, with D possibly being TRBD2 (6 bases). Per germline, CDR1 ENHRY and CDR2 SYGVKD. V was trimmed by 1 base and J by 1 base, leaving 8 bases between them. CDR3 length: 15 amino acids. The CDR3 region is CAISELGGSYNEQFF. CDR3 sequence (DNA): TGTGCCATCAGTGAGTTGGGGGGATCCTACAATGAGCAGTTCTTC.

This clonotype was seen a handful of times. As DNA, the CDR3 is TGTGCCAGCAGCTTAGTAACAGGAGACACCGGGGAGCTGTTTTTT. Its translation: CASSLVTGDTGELFF. V is TRBV5-4 and J is TRBJ2-2; a weak D match, TRBD1 (5 bases). The V and J ends lost 2 bases and 3 bases respectively, with 11 bases between them. CDR1 SGHNT and CDR2 YYREEE come from the germline V gene (reference sequence). This CDR3 comprises 15 residues. Drawing the rest from reference TRBV5-4 and TRBJ2-2, the complete variable domain is ETGVTQSPTHLIKTRGQQVTLRCSSQSGHNTVSWYQQALGQGPQFIFQYYREEENGRGNFPPRFSGLQFPNYSSELNVNALELDDSALYLCASSLVTGDTGELFFGEGSRLTVL.

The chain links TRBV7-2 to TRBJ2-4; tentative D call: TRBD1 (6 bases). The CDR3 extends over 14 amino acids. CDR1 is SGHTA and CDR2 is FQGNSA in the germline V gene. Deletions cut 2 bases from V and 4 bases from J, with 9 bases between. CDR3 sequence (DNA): TGTGCCAGCAGCTTAACCAGGGGAAAAAACATTCAGTACTTC. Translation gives CASSLTRGKNIQYF. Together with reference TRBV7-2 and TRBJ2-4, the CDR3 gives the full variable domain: GAGVSQSPSNKVTEKGKDVELRCDPISGHTALYWYRQSLGQGLEFLIYFQGNSAPDKSGLPSDRFSAERTGGSVSTLTIQRTQQEDSAVYLCASSLTRGKNIQYFGAGTRLSVL.